This T cell receptor (beta chain) was obtained from a study of blood T cell repertoires in COVID-19. Whole-study context: Samples came from the United States, Italy and Spain, spanning acute and convalescent COVID-19.

This CDR3 is built from 17 residues. The trim removed 3 bases at V and 2 bases at J, leaving 12 bases unmatched. Germline V gives CDR1 DFQATT, CDR2 SNEGSKA (reference sequence). Researchers sorted participants into cohorts using their self-reported clinical history. Two negative PCRs, clearance, or symptom resolution were required of recovered Cohort 3 donors. Authors' methods: Amplification with reference gene primers provided the estimates of nucleated cell counts. Measured with immunoSEQ multiplex PCR; TCRdb has only the in-frame clones, and not every one. The V and J calls and clone size were taken over from that table, and D and trimming were inferred from the DNA. Among around 300,000 clones listed, just under 90% were seen once.

The rearrangement links TRBV20-1 to TRBJ2-1; 8 bases agree with TRBD2. The TCR was taken from a woman aged 55-75 years who had recovered from COVID-19. The material sequenced was PBMCs or T cells enriched from blood (not recorded which). The CDR3 bases are TGCAGTGCTAGTAAAGCCAGGACTAGCTGGGCCTACAATGAGCAGTTCTTC. Protein product: CSASKARTSWAYNEQFF.